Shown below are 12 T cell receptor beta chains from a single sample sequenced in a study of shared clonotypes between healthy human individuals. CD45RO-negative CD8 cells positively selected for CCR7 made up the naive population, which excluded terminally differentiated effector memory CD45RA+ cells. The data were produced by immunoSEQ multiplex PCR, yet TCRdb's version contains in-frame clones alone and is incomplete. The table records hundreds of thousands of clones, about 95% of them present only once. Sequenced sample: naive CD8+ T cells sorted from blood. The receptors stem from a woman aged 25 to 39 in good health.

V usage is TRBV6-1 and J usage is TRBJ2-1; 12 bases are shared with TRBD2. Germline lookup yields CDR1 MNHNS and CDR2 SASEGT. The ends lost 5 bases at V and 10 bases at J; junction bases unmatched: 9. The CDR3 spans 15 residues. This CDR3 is CASSPTTSGSREQFF. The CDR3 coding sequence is TGTGCCAGCAGTCCCACGACTAGCGGGAGTCGGGAGCAGTTCTTC.

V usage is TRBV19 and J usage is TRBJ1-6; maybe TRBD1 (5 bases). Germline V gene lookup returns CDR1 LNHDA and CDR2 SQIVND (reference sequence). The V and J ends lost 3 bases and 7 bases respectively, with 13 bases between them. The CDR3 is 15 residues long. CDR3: CASSIGQGGNSPLHF. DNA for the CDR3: TGTGCCAGTAGTATCGGGCAGGGTGGAAATTCACCCCTCCACTTT.

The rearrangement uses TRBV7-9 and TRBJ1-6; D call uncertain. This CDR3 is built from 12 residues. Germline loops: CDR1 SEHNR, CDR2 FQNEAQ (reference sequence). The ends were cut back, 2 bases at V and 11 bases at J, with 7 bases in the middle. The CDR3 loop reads CASSLSSTPLHF. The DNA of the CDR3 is TGTGCCAGCAGCTTATCGTCCACACCCCTCCACTTT.

The CDR3 loop reads CASSPLAGESHNEQFF. The CDR3 bases are TGTGCCAGCAGCCCCCTAGCGGGAGAGTCGCACAATGAGCAGTTCTTC. The chain uses TRBV11-2 and TRBJ2-1, with 10 bases fitting TRBD2. The CDR3 sequence is 16 residues long. CDR1 is SGHAT, CDR2 FQNNGV, per germline. The trim removed 5 bases at V and 5 bases at J, leaving 9 bases unmatched.

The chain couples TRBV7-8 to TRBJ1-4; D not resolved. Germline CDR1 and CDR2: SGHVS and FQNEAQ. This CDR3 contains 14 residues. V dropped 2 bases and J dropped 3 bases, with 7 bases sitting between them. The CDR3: CASSLYAANEKLFF. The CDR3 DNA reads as TGTGCCAGCAGCTTATACGCAGCTAATGAAAAACTGTTTTTT. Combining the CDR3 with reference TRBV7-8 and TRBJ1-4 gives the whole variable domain GAGVSQSPRYKVAKRGQDVALRCDPISGHVSLFWYQQALGQGPEFLTYFQNEAQLDKSGLPSDRFFAERPEGSVSTLKIQRTQQEDSAVYLCASSLYAANEKLFFGSGTQLSVL.

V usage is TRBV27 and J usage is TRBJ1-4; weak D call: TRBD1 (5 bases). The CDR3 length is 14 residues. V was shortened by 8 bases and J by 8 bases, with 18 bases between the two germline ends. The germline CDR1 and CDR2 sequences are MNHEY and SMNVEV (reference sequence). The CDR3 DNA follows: TGTGCCAGCGGGAGGGGACCGGATTGGGAAAAACTGTTTTTT. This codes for CASGRGPDWEKLFF. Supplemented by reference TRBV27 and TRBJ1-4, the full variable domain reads EAQVTQNPRYLITVTGKKLTVTCSQNMNHEYMSWYRQDPGLGLRQIYYSMNVEVTDKGDVPEGYKVSRKEKRNFPLILESPSPNQTSLYFCASGRGPDWEKLFFGSGTQLSVL.

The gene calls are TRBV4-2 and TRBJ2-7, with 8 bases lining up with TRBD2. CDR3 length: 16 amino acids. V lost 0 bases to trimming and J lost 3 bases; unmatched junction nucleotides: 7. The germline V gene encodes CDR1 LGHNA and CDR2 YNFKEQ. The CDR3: CASSQEESSGDYEQYF. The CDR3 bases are TGTGCCAGCAGCCAAGAGGAAAGTAGCGGGGACTACGAGCAGTACTTC.

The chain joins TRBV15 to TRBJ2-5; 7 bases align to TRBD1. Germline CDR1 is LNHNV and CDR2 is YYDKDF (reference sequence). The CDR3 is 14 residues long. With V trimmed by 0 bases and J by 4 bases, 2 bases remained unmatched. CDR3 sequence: CATSREGGGETQYF. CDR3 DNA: TGTGCCACCAGCAGAGAAGGGGGCGGAGAGACCCAGTACTTC.

The CDR3: CASSLWTYEQYF. The DNA for the CDR3 is TGTGCCAGCAGTTTATGGACCTACGAGCAGTACTTC. The genes are TRBV27 and TRBJ2-7, with D uncertain. Germline V lookup: CDR1 MNHEY, CDR2 SMNVEV (reference sequence). V was clipped by 1 base and J by 2 bases, with 3 bases between them. CDR3 length: 12 residues.

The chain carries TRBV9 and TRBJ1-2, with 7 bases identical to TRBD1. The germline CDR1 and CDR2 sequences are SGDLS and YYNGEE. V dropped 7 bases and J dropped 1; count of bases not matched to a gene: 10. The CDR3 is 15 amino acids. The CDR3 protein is CASATDRAINYGYTF. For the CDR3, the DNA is TGTGCCAGCGCGACAGACAGGGCCATTAACTATGGCTACACCTTC.

CDR3 DNA: TGTGCCAGCACCCCCATGAGGGGGGACGATCAGCCCCAGCATTTT. Translated: CASTPMRGDDQPQHF. V is TRBV6-5 and J is TRBJ1-5; the D gene is possibly TRBD1 (6 bases). CDR3 size: 15 residues. Germline V gives CDR1 MNHEY, CDR2 SVGAGI. V lost 7 bases and J lost 5, with 18 bases in between.

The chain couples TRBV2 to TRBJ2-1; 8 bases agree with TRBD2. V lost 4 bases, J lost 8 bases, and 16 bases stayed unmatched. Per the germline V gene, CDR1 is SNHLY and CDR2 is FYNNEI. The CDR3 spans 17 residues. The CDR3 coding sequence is TGTGCCAGCAGTGTAACCGGGACTAGTTACGTCGGGGATGAGCAGTTCTTC. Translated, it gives CASSVTGTSYVGDEQFF.